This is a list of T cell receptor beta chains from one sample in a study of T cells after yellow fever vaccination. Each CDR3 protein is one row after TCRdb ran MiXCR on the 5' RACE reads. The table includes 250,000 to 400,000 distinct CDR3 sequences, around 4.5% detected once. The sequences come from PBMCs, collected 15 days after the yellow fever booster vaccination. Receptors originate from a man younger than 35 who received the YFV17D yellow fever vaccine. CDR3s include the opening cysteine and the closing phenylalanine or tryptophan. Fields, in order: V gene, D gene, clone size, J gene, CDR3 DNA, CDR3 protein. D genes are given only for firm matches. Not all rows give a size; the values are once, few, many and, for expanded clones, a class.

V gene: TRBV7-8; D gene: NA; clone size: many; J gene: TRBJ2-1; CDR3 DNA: TGTGCCAGCAGCTGGAGAGCAGGGGAGCAGTTCTTC; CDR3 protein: CASSWRAGEQFF
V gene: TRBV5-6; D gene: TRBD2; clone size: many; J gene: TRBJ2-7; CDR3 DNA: TGTGCCAGCAGCTTGGTTTCCGCTAGCGGGGGCAACGAGCAGTACTTC; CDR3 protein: CASSLVSASGGNEQYF
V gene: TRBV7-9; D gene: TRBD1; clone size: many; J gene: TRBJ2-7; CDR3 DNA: TGTGCCAGCAATCCGGGACAGGGCATACGGGAGCAGTACTTC; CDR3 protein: CASNPGQGIREQYF
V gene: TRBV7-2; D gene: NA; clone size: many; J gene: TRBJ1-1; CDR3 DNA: TGTGCCAGCAGCTTAGCCCTACGGTCGGGACTGAACACTGAAGCTTTCTTT; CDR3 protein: CASSLALRSGLNTEAFF
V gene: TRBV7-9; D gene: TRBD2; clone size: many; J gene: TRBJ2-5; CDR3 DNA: TGTGCCAGCAGCTCCCCGGGGCATAGCGGGGGGATCTCGGAGACCCAGTACTTC; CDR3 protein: CASSSPGHSGGISETQYF
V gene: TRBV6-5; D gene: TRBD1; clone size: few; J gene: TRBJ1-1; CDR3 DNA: TGTGCCAGCAGTTACGGGACAGGGGGGACTGAAGCTTTCTTT; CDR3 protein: CASSYGTGGTEAFF
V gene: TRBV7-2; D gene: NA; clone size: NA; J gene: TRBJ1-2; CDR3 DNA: TGTGCCAGCAGCTCTAACCAGGGGACCTATGGCTACACCTTC; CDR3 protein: CASSSNQGTYGYTF
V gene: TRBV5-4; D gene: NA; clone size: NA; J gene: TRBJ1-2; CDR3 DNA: TGTGCCAGCAGCTTCCGGCAAGCCATAGGCTACACCTTC; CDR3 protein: CASSFRQAIGYTF
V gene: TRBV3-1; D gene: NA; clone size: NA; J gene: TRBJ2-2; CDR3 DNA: TGTGCCAGCAGCCGCGTCCCCGGGGAGCTGTTTTTT; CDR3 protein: CASSRVPGELFF
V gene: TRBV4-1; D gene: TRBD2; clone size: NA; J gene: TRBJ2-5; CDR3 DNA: TGCGCCAGCAGCCCCCGGACCAGCGGGAGAGAGACCCAGTACTTC; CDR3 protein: CASSPRTSGRETQYF
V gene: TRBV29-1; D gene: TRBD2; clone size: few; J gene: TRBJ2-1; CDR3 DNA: TGCAGCGTTGAGGAGGGGCGGGGGGCAGACAATGAGCAGTTCTTC; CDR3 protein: CSVEEGRGADNEQFF
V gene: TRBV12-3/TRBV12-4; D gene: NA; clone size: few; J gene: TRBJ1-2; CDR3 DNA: TGTGCCAGCAGTCCGCCCTTCACAGGGAAGTGGGGCTACACCTTC; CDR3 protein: CASSPPFTGKWGYTF
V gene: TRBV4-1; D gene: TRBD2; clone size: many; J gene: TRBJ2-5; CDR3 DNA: TGCGCCAGCAGCCAAGACCCAGCGGGGGGCCAAGAGACCCAGTACTTC; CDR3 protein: CASSQDPAGGQETQYF
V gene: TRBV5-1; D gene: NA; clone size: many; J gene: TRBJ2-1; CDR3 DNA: TGCGCCAGCAGCTCGCGAGGAGCGTACAATGAGCAGTTCTTC; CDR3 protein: CASSSRGAYNEQFF
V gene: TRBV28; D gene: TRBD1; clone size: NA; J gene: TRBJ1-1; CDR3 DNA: TGTGCCAGCAGTCTCCTGGGACAGGGGCATGAAGCTTTCTTT; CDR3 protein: CASSLLGQGHEAFF
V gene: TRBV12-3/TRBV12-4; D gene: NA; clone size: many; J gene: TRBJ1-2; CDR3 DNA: TGTGCCAGCAGCGGGGGTAACACTAACTATGGCTACACCTTC; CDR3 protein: CASSGGNTNYGYTF
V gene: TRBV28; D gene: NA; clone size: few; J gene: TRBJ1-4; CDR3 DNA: TGTGCCAGCAGTTTTTCCGACCTCAAGGGTTCTTCTGGCGAAAAACTGTTTTTT; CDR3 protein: CASSFSDLKGSSGEKLFF
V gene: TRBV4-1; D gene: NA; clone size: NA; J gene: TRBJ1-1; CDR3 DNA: TGCGCCAGCAGCCAAGTAAAAGGGGGGACGGGGAACACTGAAGCTTTCTTT; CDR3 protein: CASSQVKGGTGNTEAFF
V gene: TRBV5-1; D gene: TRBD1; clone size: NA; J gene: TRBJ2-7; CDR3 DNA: TGCGCCAGCAGCCTGGGACAGGGGACGGACGAGCAGTACTTC; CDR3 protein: CASSLGQGTDEQYF
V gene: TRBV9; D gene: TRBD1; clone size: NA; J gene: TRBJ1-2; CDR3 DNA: TGTGCCAGCAGCGACCGGGACAGGACTAACTATGGCTACACCTTC; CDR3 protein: CASSDRDRTNYGYTF
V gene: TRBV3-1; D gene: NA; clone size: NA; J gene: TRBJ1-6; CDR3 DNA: TGTGCCAGCACCGGGGAGGCCTCGAATTCACCCCTCCACTTT; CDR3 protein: CASTGEASNSPLHF
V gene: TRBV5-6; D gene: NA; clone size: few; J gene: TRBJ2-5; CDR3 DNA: TGTGCCAGCAGCTTCCGGACTATCGAGACCCAGTACTTC; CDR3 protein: CASSFRTIETQYF
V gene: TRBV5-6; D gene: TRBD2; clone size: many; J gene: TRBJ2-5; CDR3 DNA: TGTGCCAGCAGCTCCCGGCTAGCGGGGTGGGAGACCCAGTACTTC; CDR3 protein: CASSSRLAGWETQYF
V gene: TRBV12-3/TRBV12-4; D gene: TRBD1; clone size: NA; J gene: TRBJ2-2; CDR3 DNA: TGTGCCAGCAGTTTAAACAGGGGGCGCCCCGGGGAGCTGTTTTTT; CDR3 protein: CASSLNRGRPGELFF
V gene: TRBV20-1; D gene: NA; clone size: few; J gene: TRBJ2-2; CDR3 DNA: TGCAGTGCTAAAAGGGCAGAACTCGACACCGGGGAGCTGTTTTTT; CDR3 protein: CSAKRAELDTGELFF
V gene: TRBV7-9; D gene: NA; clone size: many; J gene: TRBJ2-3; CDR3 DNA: TGTGCCAGCAGCCCCCTGGGACGGGATACGCAGTATTTT; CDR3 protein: CASSPLGRDTQYF
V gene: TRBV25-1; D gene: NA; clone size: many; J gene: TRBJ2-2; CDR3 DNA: TGTGCCAGCAGTGAATCTGTGGAGCTGTTTTTT; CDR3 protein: CASSESVELFF
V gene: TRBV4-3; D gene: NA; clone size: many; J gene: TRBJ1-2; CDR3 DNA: TGCGCCAGCAGCCACCACAGGGAAAACTATGGCTACACCTTC; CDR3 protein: CASSHHRENYGYTF
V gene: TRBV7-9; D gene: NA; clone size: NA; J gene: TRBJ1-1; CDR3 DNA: TGTGCCAGCAGCCTCGACGGGCATAACACTGAAGCTTTCTTT; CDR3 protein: CASSLDGHNTEAFF
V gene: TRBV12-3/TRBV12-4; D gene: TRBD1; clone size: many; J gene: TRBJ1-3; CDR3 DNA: TGTGCCAGCAGTTTGGGCAGGGGGGCAGGAAACACCATATATTTT; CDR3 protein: CASSLGRGAGNTIYF
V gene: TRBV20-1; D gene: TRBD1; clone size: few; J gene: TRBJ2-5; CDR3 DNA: TGCAGTGCAAACCGACAGGGGGCCCGGTGGGATGGCCAGTACTTC; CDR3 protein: CSANRQGARWDGQYF
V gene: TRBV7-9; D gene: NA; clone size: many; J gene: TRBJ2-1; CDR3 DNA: TGTGCCAGCAGCTTCGCCCCCGTTGAGCAGTTCTTC; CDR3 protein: CASSFAPVEQFF